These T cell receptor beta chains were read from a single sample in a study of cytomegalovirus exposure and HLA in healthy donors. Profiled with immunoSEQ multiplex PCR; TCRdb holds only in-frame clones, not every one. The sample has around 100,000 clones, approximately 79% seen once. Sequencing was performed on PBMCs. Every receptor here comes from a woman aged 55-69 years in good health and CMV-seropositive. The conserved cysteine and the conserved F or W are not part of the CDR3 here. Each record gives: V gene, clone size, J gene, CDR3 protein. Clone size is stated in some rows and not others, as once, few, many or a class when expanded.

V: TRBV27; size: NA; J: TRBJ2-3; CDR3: ASSLGPGTGGATDTQY
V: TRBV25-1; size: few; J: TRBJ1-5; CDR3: ASSQTGLNQPQH
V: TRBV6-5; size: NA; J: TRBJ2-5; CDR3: ASRPGLALETQY
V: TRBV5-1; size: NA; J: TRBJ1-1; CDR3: ASSYGQGPEAF
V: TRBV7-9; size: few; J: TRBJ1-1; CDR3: ASSYTTDTEAF
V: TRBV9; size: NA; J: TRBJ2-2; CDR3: ASSVTPREGRTGELF
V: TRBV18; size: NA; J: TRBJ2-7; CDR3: ASSSSTGGYEQY
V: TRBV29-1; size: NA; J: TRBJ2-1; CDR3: SVRLALNNEQF
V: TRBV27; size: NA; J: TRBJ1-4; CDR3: ASSLSGPWEKLF
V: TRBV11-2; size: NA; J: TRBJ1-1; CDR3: ASSPYRAGLIEAF
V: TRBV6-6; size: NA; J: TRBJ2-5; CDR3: ASSRTSEGGTQY
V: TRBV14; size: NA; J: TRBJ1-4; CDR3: ASSQDRGPTRSFSTTKLF
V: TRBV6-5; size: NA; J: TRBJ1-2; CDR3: ASRQGSGYT
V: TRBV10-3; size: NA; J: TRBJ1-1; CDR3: AISESWGRQGSTEAF
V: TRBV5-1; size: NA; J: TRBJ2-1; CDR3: ASRNALAVYNEQF
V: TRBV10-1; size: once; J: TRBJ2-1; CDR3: ASSESRLQGYNEQF
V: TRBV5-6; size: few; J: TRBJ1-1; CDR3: ASSTEQGTNTEAF
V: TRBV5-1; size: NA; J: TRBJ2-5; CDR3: ASSLAGVQETQY
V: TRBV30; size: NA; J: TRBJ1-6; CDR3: AWSLRDRVYTPLH
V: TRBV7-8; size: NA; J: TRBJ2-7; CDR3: ASSFGLANREQY
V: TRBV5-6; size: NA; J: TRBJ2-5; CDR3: ASSFRGTSQETQY
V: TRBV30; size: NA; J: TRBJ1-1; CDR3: AFTGLSTEAF
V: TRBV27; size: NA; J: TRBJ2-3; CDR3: ASSSRRARDTQY
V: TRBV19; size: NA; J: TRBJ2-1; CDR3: ASSSGLQVSEQF
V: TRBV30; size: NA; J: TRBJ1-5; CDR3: AWTPQWDREAQPQH
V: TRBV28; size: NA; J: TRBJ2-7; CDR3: ASSSGDSYEQY
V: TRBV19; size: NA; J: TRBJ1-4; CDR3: ASSIRDREPWGEKLF
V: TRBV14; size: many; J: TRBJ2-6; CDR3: ASSQERLSGANVLT
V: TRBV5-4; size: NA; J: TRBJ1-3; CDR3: ASSLGPRGAITNTIY
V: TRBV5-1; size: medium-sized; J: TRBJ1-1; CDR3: ASHPGRTNLNTEAF